Following are 5 T cell receptor beta chains from one sample sequenced in a study of blood T cell repertoires in COVID-19. Repertoires were generated with immunoSEQ multiplex PCR, while TCRdb's copy carries only in-frame clones and drops some. The table shows about 150,000 clones, with 91% occurring only once. Sequencing was carried out using peripheral blood. Receptors originate from a man aged 45-65 years with acute or convalescent COVID-19.

The chain couples TRBV28 to TRBJ1-2; TRBD1 matches at 9 bases. V trimming: 4 bases; J trimming: 6 bases; junction bases outside the gene matches: 9. The length of the CDR3 is 15 residues. The germline V gene has CDR1 MDHEN and CDR2 SYDVKM. CDR3 sequence: CASSSLSGTGNGYTF. CDR3 nucleotides: TGTGCCAGCAGTTCCCTATCCGGGACAGGGAATGGCTACACCTTC.

This clone was seen a few times. The rearrangement uses TRBV5-5 and TRBJ1-1; the D gene is possibly TRBD1 (5 bases). The germline V gene has CDR1 SGHKS and CDR2 YYEKEE (reference sequence). The CDR3 spans 14 residues. V gave up 4 bases and J gave up 0 bases, with 10 bases separating them. The CDR3 protein is CASSPGLLNTEAFF. CDR3 coding DNA: TGTGCCAGCAGCCCGGGACTTCTGAACACTGAAGCTTTCTTT.

Concerning this clone: Other nucleotide sequences from this sample produce the same CDR3. This sequence joins TRBV2 and TRBJ1-6; D gene ambiguous. The CDR3 extends over 14 amino acids. V shed 0 bases and J shed 7 bases, with 7 bases lying between them. From germline, CDR1 is SNHLY and CDR2 FYNNEI. The CDR3 DNA reads as TGTGCCAGCAGTGAAGCCAGAACCAATTCACCCCTCCACTTT. It is translated as CASSEARTNSPLHF.

To note about this clone: Distinct nucleotide sequences in the sample also encode this CDR3. V gene TRBV10-3 combines with J gene TRBJ1-5, with TRBD1 matching 8 bases. Trimming removed 4 bases from V and 7 bases from J; junction bases left unmatched: 6. Germline V gene lookup returns CDR1 ENHRY and CDR2 SYGVKD. This CDR3 comprises 14 residues. The CDR3 protein is CAISGGQGGQPQHF. In nucleotides, the CDR3 is TGTGCCATCAGTGGAGGACAGGGCGGCCAGCCCCAGCATTTT.

Concerning this clone itself: This same CDR3 is encoded by further DNA sequences in the sample. This sequence joins TRBV3-1 (or the pseudogene TRBV3-2) and TRBJ1-5, with 7 bases aligning to TRBD1. This CDR3 is 15 amino acids long. J lost 2 bases, V lost 0 bases, and 1 base had no gene match. Germline assignment: CDR1 LGHDT and CDR2 YNNKEL (reference sequence). This chain's CDR3 is CASSQDTGGNQPQHF. CDR3 nucleotide sequence: TGTGCCAGCAGCCAAGACACAGGGGGCAATCAGCCCCAGCATTTT.